The 5 T cell receptor beta chains in this list originate from one sample, sequenced in a study of breast tumors, draining lymph nodes, adjacent tissues. MiXCR, applied by TCRdb to the multiplex PCR reads, yields one record per CDR3 protein. The sample holds 83,000 or so distinct CDR3 sequences, around 20% seen once. Samples came from axillary lymph nodes draining the breast cancer. Sequenced material: axillary lymph node tissue. Source of these receptors: a female donor with breast cancer. Some clones in this sample may be carry-over from other donors' samples.

This clonotype was recorded at least ten times. This chain joins TRBV7-9 and TRBJ2-7; D not certain. The V gene lost 3 bases and the J gene lost 2 bases, with 2 bases spanning the gap. This CDR3 has 11 amino acids. Germline-derived CDR1 and CDR2 are SEHNR and FQNEAQ (reference sequence). CDR3 nucleotides: TGTGCCAGCAGCTTCGCCTACGAGCAGTACTTC. Amino acids: CASSFAYEQYF.

This clonotype occurred many times. This chain uses TRBV3-1 with TRBJ1-6; D uncertain. The germline V gene has CDR1 LGHDT and CDR2 YNNKEL (reference sequence). The V end was cut by 4 bases, the J end by 7 bases, with 8 bases between. This CDR3 is built from 13 residues. The CDR3 spells CASSPTPNSPLHF. The CDR3 nucleotides are TGTGCCAGCAGCCCCACACCCAATTCACCCCTCCACTTT.

About this clonotype itself: Mismatch with germline at one junction end may stem from a read error. This chain joins TRBV20-1 and TRBJ2-3, with 11 bases that match TRBD2. From germline, CDR1 is DFQATT and CDR2 SNEGSKA (reference sequence). The CDR3 is made up of 12 amino acids. The CDR3: CSTSGSTGTQYF. The CDR3 DNA reads as TGCAGTACTAGCGGGAGCACAGGTACGCAGTATTTT.

Worth noting for this clonotype: The junction shows a germline mismatch at one end, possibly a read error. This chain connects TRBV24-1 to TRBJ2-7, with 8 bases lining up with TRBD1. CDR1 KGHDR and CDR2 SFDVKD come from the germline V gene. CDR3 length equals 15 residues. The CDR3 region is CAASYPGQEYYEQYF. In DNA form, the CDR3 reads TGTGCCGCCAGTTATCCGGGACAGGAATACTACGAGCAGTACTTC.

This clonotype was counted ten times or more. The chain uses TRBV12-3 or TRBV12-4 and TRBJ1-5; D is ambiguous. This CDR3 has 14 residues. Trimming removed 5 bases at V and 3 bases at J, with 11 bases between. In DNA form, the CDR3 reads TGTGCCAGCAGTACCAGACCCGTCAATCAGCCCCAGCATTTT. Its translation: CASSTRPVNQPQHF.